The entry below gives a single T cell receptor beta chain sequence along with its context. Only in-frame clones appear in the TCRdb table, and some are missing; sequencing was by immunoSEQ multiplex PCR. This sample has about 240,000 clones; roughly 80% occur once, and the top ten carry 3.4%. The data originate from a study of blood T cell repertoires in COVID-19. Trimming cost V 1 base and J 5 bases, with 8 bases left between them. Germline V gene data show CDR1 as KGHSH and CDR2 as LQKENI. The CDR3 sequence is 13 residues long. This clonotype was obtained from a woman younger than 30 with acute or convalescent COVID-19. Sequencing was performed on peripheral blood. The chain joins TRBV18 to TRBJ2-5; D perhaps matches TRBD2 (6 bases). The chain's CDR3 is CASSPRGDETQYF. CDR3 DNA: TGTGCCAGCTCACCACGGGGGGATGAGACCCAGTACTTC.